This TCR beta chain was observed in a study of blood T cell repertoires in COVID-19. Study as a whole: From the United States, Italy and Spain came samples of acute and convalescent COVID-19. PBMCs, B-cell-depleted T cells, or T cells provided the cDNA or gDNA that made up the material.

Germline V gene data show CDR1 as WSHSY and CDR2 as SAAADI. The CDR3 sequence is 12 residues long. Trimming left V 4 bases short and J 2 bases short, with 5 bases between. Authors' methods: Reference gene primer amplification yielded estimated nucleated cell counts. Sequencing was performed with immunoSEQ multiplex PCR; in TCRdb, only in-frame clones are kept and a portion is missing. V, J and clone size derive from that table, while D and trimming were established from the DNA sequence. The sample has 200,000 to 250,000 clones, around 86% seen once. The chain combines TRBV10-2 with TRBJ1-2, with D possibly being TRBD1 (5 bases). The receptor comes from a man between 25 and 39 years old who had recovered from COVID-19. Sample: peripheral blood. The CDR3 sequence is CASSGQNYGYTF. CDR3 nucleotide sequence: TGCGCCAGCAGTGGACAGAACTATGGCTACACCTTC.